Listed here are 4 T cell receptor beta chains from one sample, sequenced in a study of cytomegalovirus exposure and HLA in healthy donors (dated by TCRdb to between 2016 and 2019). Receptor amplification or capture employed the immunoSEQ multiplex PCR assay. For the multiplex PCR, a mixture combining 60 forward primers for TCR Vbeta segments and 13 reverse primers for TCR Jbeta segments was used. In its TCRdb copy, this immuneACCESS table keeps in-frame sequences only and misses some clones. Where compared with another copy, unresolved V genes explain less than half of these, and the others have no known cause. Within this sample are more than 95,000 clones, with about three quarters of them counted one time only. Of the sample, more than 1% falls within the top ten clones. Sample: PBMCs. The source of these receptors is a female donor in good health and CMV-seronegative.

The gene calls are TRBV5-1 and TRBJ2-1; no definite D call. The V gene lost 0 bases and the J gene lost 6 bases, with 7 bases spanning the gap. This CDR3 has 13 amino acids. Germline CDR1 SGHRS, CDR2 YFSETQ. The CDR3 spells CASSLGLLNEQFF. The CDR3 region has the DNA TGCGCCAGCAGCTTGGGACTCCTCAATGAGCAGTTCTTC. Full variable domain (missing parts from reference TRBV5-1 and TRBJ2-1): KAGVTQTPRYLIKTRGQQVTLSCSPISGHRSVSWYQQTPGQGLQFLFEYFSETQRNKGNFPGRFSGRQFSNSRSEMNVSTLELGDSALYLCASSLGLLNEQFFGPGTRLTVL.

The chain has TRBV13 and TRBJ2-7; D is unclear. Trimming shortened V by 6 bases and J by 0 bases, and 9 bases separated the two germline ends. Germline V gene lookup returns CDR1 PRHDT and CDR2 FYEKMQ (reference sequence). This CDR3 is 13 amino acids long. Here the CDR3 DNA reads TGTGCCAGCAGAGAACTAAGCTCCTACGAGCAGTACTTC. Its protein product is CASRELSSYEQYF.

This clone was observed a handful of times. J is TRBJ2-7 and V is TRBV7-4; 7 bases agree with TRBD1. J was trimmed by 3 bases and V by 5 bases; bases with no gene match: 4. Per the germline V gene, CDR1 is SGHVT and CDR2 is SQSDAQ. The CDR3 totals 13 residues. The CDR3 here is CASSAGQDYEQYF. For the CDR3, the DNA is TGTGCCAGCAGCGCAGGACAGGACTACGAGCAGTACTTC.

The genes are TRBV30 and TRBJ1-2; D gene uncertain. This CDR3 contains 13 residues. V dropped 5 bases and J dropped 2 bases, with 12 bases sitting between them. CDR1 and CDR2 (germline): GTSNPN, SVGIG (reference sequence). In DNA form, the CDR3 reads TGTGCCTGGTTAGCAACTCCGAACTATGGCTACACCTTC. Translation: CAWLATPNYGYTF.